The 28 T cell receptor beta chains presented below share a single source sample, sequenced in a study of T cells in Graves' hyperthyroidism and ophthalmopathy. TCR beta CDR3 regions were amplified from RNA. The TCR CDR3 was amplified in a first-round RT-PCR using the HTBI primer set. MiXCR, applied by TCRdb to the multiplex PCR reads, yields one record per CDR3 protein. This sample has about 400,000 distinct CDR3 sequences, with approximately 15% found just once. Sequencing was done on a sample of blood. The receptors derive from a woman between 18 and 30 years old with Graves' hyperthyroidism.

This clonotype appeared once. A read error may account for a junction end that differs from germline. The chain joins TRBV29-1 to TRBJ2-2; D is possibly TRBD2 (6 bases). CDR1 is SQVTM and CDR2 is ANQGSEA in the germline V gene. This CDR3 spans 14 amino acids. The chain's CDR3 is CSVEDRINTGGLFF. CDR3 DNA: TGCAGCGTTGAAGACAGGATAAACACCGGGGGGCTGTTTTTT.

This clonotype has just a few counts. The chain links TRBV20-1 to TRBJ2-3; 8 bases match TRBD2. The CDR3 consists of 15 residues. Unmatched junction bases numbered 10, after V lost 6 bases and J lost 2 bases. Germline-derived CDR1 and CDR2 are DFQATT and SNEGSKA (reference sequence). The CDR3 is CSATPASGPTDTQYF. The CDR3 DNA reads as TGCAGTGCCACCCCGGCTAGCGGGCCCACAGATACGCAGTATTTT.

The V call is TRBV7-9, the J call TRBJ1-4; no firm D call. The CDR3 length is 15 residues. Trimming shortened V by 5 bases and J by 3 bases, and 13 bases separated the two germline ends. Germline V gene data show CDR1 as SEHNR and CDR2 as FQNEAQ (reference sequence). DNA for the CDR3: TGTGCCAGCAGCCTACTGGTTTCCCCTAATGAAAAACTGTTTTTT. Translation gives CASSLLVSPNEKLFF.

This clonotype was seen ten or more times. V usage is TRBV20-1 and J usage is TRBJ1-4, with 9 bases identical to TRBD1. Germline assignment: CDR1 DFQATT and CDR2 SNEGSKA (reference sequence). The CDR3 consists of 13 residues. The V segment lost 5 bases and the J segment 5 bases; nucleotides outside the gene matches: 3. The CDR3 spells CSASDRGNEKLFF. The CDR3 DNA follows: TGCAGTGCTTCGGACAGGGGAAATGAAAAACTGTTTTTT.

The V gene is TRBV18, the J gene TRBJ2-7; 11 bases match TRBD2. This CDR3 spans 17 amino acids. With 1 base clipped from V and 3 bases from J, the junction kept 8 bases outside the gene matches. The germline V gene encodes CDR1 KGHSH and CDR2 LQKENI. The CDR3 bases are TGTGCCAGCTCACCACTAGCGGGAGGGCCGGGGGACTACGAGCAGTACTTC. Its protein product is CASSPLAGGPGDYEQYF.

In DNA, the CDR3 is TGCGCCAGCAGACCTGTAAAAACGGTGGGGCAAGAGACCCAGTACTTC. This translates into CASRPVKTVGQETQYF. This chain connects TRBV5-1 to TRBJ2-5, with D uncertain. The CDR3 spans 16 residues. Germline CDR1 reads SGHRS; CDR2 reads YFSETQ. Between the trimmed V and J ends, which lost 5 bases and 2 bases, there was a span of 19 bases.

The chain recombines TRBV6-4 with TRBJ2-2; D is possibly TRBD1 (6 bases). The V end was cut by 7 bases, the J end by 4 bases, with 10 bases between. Germline V gene sequence: CDR1 MRHNA, CDR2 SNTAGT. The CDR3 contains 13 residues. CDR3 in DNA: TGTGCCAGCACCAGGGGTGGCACCGGGGAGCTGTTTTTT. Translation: CASTRGGTGELFF.

This clonotype was observed at least ten times. The rearrangement uses TRBV7-2 and TRBJ2-7, with 14 bases that match TRBD2. This CDR3 has 18 residues. Per the germline V gene, CDR1 is SGHTA and CDR2 is FQGNSA. The trim removed 2 bases at V and 2 bases at J, leaving 8 bases unmatched. DNA of the CDR3: TGTGCCAGCAGCTTAATGGGACTAGCGGGAGTAGGGGCCTACGAGCAGTACTTC. Protein product: CASSLMGLAGVGAYEQYF. The variable domain in full, with the rest retrieved from reference TRBV7-2 and TRBJ2-7, is GAGVSQSPSNKVTEKGKDVELRCDPISGHTALYWYRQSLGQGLEFLIYFQGNSAPDKSGLPSDRFSAERTGGSVSTLTIQRTQQEDSAVYLCASSLMGLAGVGAYEQYFGPGTRLTVT.

This clonotype was picked up a small number of times. V and J are TRBV12-3 or TRBV12-4 and TRBJ1-3, with D possibly TRBD1 on 5 matching bases. The CDR3 consists of 15 residues. V was shortened by 5 bases and J by 0 bases, with 11 bases between the two germline ends. The CDR3 loop reads CASSPRGLSGNTIYF. In DNA, the CDR3 is TGTGCCAGCAGTCCCCGGGGCCTCTCTGGAAACACCATATATTTT.

V gene TRBV12-3 or TRBV12-4 combines with J gene TRBJ2-6; 7 bases agree with TRBD2. The V and J ends lost 5 bases and 1 base, in that order; junction bases with no gene match: 5. The CDR3 length is 16 residues. The CDR3, as DNA: TGTGCCAGCAGTGAATGGGAGGGTTCTGGGGCCAACGTCCTGACTTTC. Translating it yields CASSEWEGSGANVLTF.

This clonotype was detected many times. This chain links TRBV11-2 with TRBJ2-7, with D possibly being TRBD1 or TRBD2 (5 bases each). Germline values: CDR1 SGHAT, CDR2 FQNNGV. The V gene lost 1 base and the J gene lost 2 bases, with 9 bases spanning the gap. This CDR3 is 14 amino acids long. CDR3 sequence reads: CASSLGEGPYEQYF. The CDR3 nucleotides are TGTGCCAGCAGCTTAGGTGAGGGACCCTACGAGCAGTACTTC.

Only a few counts were recorded for this clonotype. This chain joins TRBV5-1 and TRBJ1-4; possibly TRBD1 for D (6 bases). The CDR3 runs 13 residues. V was clipped by 4 bases and J by 5 bases, with 9 bases between them. Germline CDR1 reads SGHRS; CDR2 reads YFSETQ. The CDR3 nucleotides are TGCGCCAGCAGCAGAGGGGGAAATGAAAAACTGTTTTTT. Translating it yields CASSRGGNEKLFF. Full variable domain (rest looked up from reference TRBV5-1 and TRBJ1-4): KAGVTQTPRYLIKTRGQQVTLSCSPISGHRSVSWYQQTPGQGLQFLFEYFSETQRNKGNFPGRFSGRQFSNSRSEMNVSTLELGDSALYLCASSRGGNEKLFFGSGTQLSVL.

This clonotype has at least ten counts. V is TRBV27 and J is TRBJ2-7; tentatively, D is TRBD1 (5 bases). Germline V gene lookup returns CDR1 MNHEY and CDR2 SMNVEV (reference sequence). Trimming shortened V by 2 bases and J by 4 bases, and 9 bases separated the two germline ends. The CDR3 spans 13 residues. This CDR3 reads CASSLKGAYEQYF. CDR3 nucleotides: TGTGCCAGCAGTTTAAAAGGGGCGTACGAGCAGTACTTC.

At least ten counts were recorded for this clonotype. One end of the junction varies from germline; a read error may be responsible. The V gene is TRBV5-1, the J gene TRBJ2-7, with TRBD1 matching over 9 bases. Per the germline V gene, CDR1 is SGHRS and CDR2 is YFSETQ. The CDR3 loop spans 14 amino acids. CDR3 protein: CASSLGQGPYEQYF. For the CDR3, the DNA is TGTGCCAGCAGCTTGGGACAGGGACCCTACGAGCAGTACTTC.

This clonotype has at least ten counts. The chain is built from TRBV3-1 and TRBJ2-7; 7 bases fit TRBD1. Trimming cost V 2 bases and J 5 bases; bases outside gene matches: 3. This CDR3 comprises 13 residues. Germline CDR1 and CDR2: LGHDT and YNNKEL (reference sequence). CDR3 sequence: CASSQNRGNEQYF. DNA for the CDR3: TGTGCCAGCAGCCAAAACAGGGGCAACGAGCAGTACTTC.

This clonotype was counted ten times or more. The chain is built from TRBV7-8 and TRBJ2-3, with D hard to call. CDR3 length: 15 residues. Trimming took 3 bases from V and 4 from J, leaving 14 bases between them. In germline, CDR1 is SGHVS, CDR2 FQNEAQ. This CDR3 is CASSFLAFGADTQYF. CDR3 bases: TGTGCCAGCAGCTTCTTAGCCTTTGGTGCAGATACGCAGTATTTT.

At least ten counts were recorded for this clonotype. The chain couples TRBV7-6 to TRBJ2-1; 8 bases are a match to TRBD2. The CDR3 spans 17 residues. Trimming took 1 base from V and 9 from J; bases not matched to a gene: 14. Germline V gene sequence: CDR1 SGHVS, CDR2 FNYEAQ. DNA for the CDR3: TGTGCCAGCAGCTTAGGGGTAGCCGGGAGGGCCTTCGGTGAGCAGTTCTTC. Translating gives CASSLGVAGRAFGEQFF. The entire variable domain, with the rest obtained from reference TRBV7-6 and TRBJ2-1, is as follows: GAGVSQSPRYKVTKRGQDVALRCDPISGHVSLYWYRQALGQGPEFLTYFNYEAQQDKSGLPNDRFSAERPEGSISTLTIQRTEQRDSAMYRCASSLGVAGRAFGEQFFGPGTRLTVL.

The chain uses TRBV30 and TRBJ2-5; TRBD2 matches at 12 bases. This CDR3 has 14 residues. The germline V gene has CDR1 GTSNPN and CDR2 SVGIG (reference sequence). Losses at the gene ends were 3 bases for V and 4 bases for J; bases not matched to a gene: 3. The CDR3 DNA reads as TGTGCCTGGAGGCTAGCGGGAGGGCCAGAGACCCAGTACTTC. It is translated as CAWRLAGGPETQYF.

This clonotype was recorded at least ten times. The DNA of the CDR3 is TGTGCCAGCAGTGAAGTTTTGGCGGGCGCCTCCTACGAGCAGTACTTC. It codes for CASSEVLAGASYEQYF. The V call is TRBV6-1, the J call TRBJ2-7; perhaps TRBD2 as D (5 bases). V was pared by 1 base and J by 0 bases, with 13 bases between. The CDR3 has 16 amino acids. CDR1 is MNHNS and CDR2 is SASEGT in the germline V gene.

J is TRBJ1-1 and V is TRBV7-2; D uncertain. CDR1 SGHTA and CDR2 FQGNSA come from the germline V gene. The CDR3 is 17 amino acids. Trimming stripped 4 bases from V and 1 base from J, with 19 bases between. Here the CDR3 reads CASSWRRGTGENTEAFF. The CDR3 region has the DNA TGTGCCAGCAGCTGGAGGAGAGGTACCGGGGAGAACACTGAAGCTTTCTTT.

This clonotype was recorded many times. The genes are TRBV6-1 and TRBJ2-3; 13 bases match TRBD2. Trimming removed 9 bases from V and 7 bases from J; junction bases left unmatched: 4. CDR3 length: 13 residues. CDR1 and CDR2 from the germline V gene are MNHNS and SASEGT. The CDR3 DNA follows: TGTGCCAGACGACTAGCGGGAGGACATACGCAGTATTTT. Translated: CARRLAGGHTQYF.

The chain employs TRBV5-1 and TRBJ1-2; maybe TRBD1 (6 bases). V was clipped by 4 bases and J by 2 bases, with 12 bases between them. The CDR3 spans 14 residues. Germline values: CDR1 SGHRS, CDR2 YFSETQ. The CDR3 DNA reads as TGCGCCAGCAGCCGAGGGGGGCGGAACTATGGCTACACCTTC. Its translation is CASSRGGRNYGYTF.

This clonotype was observed many times. This sequence joins TRBV6-2 or TRBV6-3 and TRBJ2-3; 10 bases map to TRBD1. The CDR3 runs 13 residues. V shed 7 bases, J shed 7 bases, and the junction held 5 bases outside the gene matches. Germline-derived CDR1 and CDR2 are MNHEY and SVGEGT. DNA of the CDR3: TGTGCCAGCACCGGGACAGGGGTACATACGCAGTATTTT. Protein: CASTGTGVHTQYF.

This clonotype was observed many times. The gene calls are TRBV7-9 and TRBJ2-1, with D possibly called TRBD1 or TRBD2 (6 bases each). V was trimmed by 5 bases and J by 4 bases, leaving 21 bases between them. Looked up from germline, CDR1 is SEHNR and CDR2 is FQNEAQ (reference sequence). The CDR3 spans 17 residues. The CDR3 here is CASSPSKGGQQYNEQFF. DNA for the CDR3: TGTGCCAGCAGCCCTTCGAAGGGGGGACAACAATACAATGAGCAGTTCTTC.

This clonotype has ten or more counts. V usage is TRBV10-3 and J usage is TRBJ2-3, with D perhaps TRBD1 or TRBD2 (5 bases each). Germline V gives CDR1 ENHRY, CDR2 SYGVKD. The CDR3 has 15 residues. Trimming stripped 11 bases from V and 2 bases from J, with 20 bases between. The CDR3 here is CASGAGEGHTDTQYF. The DNA of the CDR3 is TGTGCCTCCGGCGCGGGCGAGGGGCACACAGATACGCAGTATTTT.

A word on this clonotype: A read error may be the cause here, since a much bigger clone is one base away. The genes are TRBV15 and TRBJ1-2; D gene ambiguous. CDR1 is LNHNV and CDR2 is YYDKDF in the germline V gene (reference sequence). This CDR3 spans 15 amino acids. This CDR3 is CATSGDQGGGYGYTF. CDR3 bases: TGTGCCACCAGCGGAGATCAAGGAGGAGGCTATGGCTACACCTTC.

This clonotype was counted ten times or more. V gene TRBV7-2 combines with J gene TRBJ1-2; tentative D call: TRBD1 (5 bases). Deletions cut 5 bases from V and 8 bases from J, with 18 bases between. The CDR3 is 14 residues long. Germline loops: CDR1 SGHTA, CDR2 FQGNSA. Here the CDR3 reads CASSLMGGREGYTF. As DNA, the CDR3 is TGTGCCAGCAGCCTAATGGGGGGTCGCGAAGGCTACACCTTC.

This clonotype was seen many times. The V call is TRBV5-5, the J call TRBJ2-7; 10 bases fit TRBD1. The length of the CDR3 is 14 residues. Germline V gene data show CDR1 as SGHKS and CDR2 as YYEKEE (reference sequence). Germline trimming cut 2 bases from V and 4 bases from J; bases unmatched to any gene: 3. CDR3 region: CASSFDRGPYEQYF. CDR3 DNA: TGTGCCAGCAGCTTTGACAGGGGGCCGTACGAGCAGTACTTC.